This record concerns one T cell receptor (beta chain) sequence. This record belongs to a study of blood T cell repertoires in COVID-19. Overall study context: Material from acute and convalescent COVID-19 was sourced from the United States, Italy and Spain.

Participants had their cohort set by participant-reported clinical history. Donors in Cohort 3 counted as recovered after two negative PCRs, clearance, or symptom resolution. In the authors' workflow: Amplification of reference gene primers provided the estimated nucleated cell counts. Sequencing used immunoSEQ multiplex PCR; TCRdb keeps in-frame clones, though not all of them. Clone size and the V and J calls come from that table; the DNA yielded D and trimming. The data contain around 200,000 clones, about 85% of them singletons. The sequence came from a man in his forties who had recovered from COVID-19. The source material was PBMCs or T cells enriched from blood (not recorded which).

CDR3 region: CASSQVGTENQPQHF. The CDR3 DNA sequence: TGTGCCAGCAGCCAAGTAGGGACAGAAAATCAGCCCCAGCATTTT. The V call is TRBV4-2, the J call TRBJ1-5; TRBD1 agrees at 7 bases. Per germline, CDR1 LGHNA and CDR2 YNFKEQ. V lost 1 base to trimming and J lost 4 bases; unmatched junction nucleotides: 4. The CDR3 runs to 15 residues.